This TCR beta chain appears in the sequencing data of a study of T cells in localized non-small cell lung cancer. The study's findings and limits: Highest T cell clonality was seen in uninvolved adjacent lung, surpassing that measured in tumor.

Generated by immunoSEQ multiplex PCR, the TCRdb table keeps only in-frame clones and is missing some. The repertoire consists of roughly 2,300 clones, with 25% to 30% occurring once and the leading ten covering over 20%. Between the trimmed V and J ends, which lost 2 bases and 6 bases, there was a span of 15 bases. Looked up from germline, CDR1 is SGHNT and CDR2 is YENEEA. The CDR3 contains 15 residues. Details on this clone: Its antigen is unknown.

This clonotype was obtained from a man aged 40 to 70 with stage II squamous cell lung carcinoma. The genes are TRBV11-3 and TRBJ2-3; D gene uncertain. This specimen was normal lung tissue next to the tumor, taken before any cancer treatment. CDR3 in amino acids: CASSLSGPPSDTQYF. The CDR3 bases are TGTGCCAGCAGCTTATCGGGCCCCCCGAGCGATACGCAGTATTTT.